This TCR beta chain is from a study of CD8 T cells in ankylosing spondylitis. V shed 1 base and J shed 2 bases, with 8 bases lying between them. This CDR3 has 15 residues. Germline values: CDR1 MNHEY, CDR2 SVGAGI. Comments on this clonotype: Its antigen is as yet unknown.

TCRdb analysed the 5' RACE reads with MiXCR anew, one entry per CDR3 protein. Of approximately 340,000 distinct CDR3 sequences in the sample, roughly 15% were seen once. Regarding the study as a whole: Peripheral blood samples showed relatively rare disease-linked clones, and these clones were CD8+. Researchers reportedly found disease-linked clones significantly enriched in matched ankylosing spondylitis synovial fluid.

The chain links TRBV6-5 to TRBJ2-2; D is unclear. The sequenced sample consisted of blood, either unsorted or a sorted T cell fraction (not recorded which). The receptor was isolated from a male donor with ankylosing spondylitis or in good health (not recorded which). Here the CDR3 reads CASSYFQSNTGELFF. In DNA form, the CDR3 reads TGTGCCAGCAGTTACTTTCAGAGTAACACCGGGGAGCTGTTTTTT.